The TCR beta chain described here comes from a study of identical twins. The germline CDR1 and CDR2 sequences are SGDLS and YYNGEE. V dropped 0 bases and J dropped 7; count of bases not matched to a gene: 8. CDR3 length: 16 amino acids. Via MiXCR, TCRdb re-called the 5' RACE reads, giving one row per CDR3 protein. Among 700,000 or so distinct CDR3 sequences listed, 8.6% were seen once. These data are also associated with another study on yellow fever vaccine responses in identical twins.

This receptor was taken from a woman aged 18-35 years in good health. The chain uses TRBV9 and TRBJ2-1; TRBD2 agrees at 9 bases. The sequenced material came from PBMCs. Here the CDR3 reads CASSVDLAGTGNEQFF. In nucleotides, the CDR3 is TGTGCCAGCAGCGTAGATCTAGCGGGGACGGGGAATGAGCAGTTCTTC.